This T cell receptor (beta chain) was captured by sequencing in a study of T cells expressing NK-cell markers. Findings and limits, study-wide: The same clonotypes also predominated in the CD3+CD56-NKG2C+ fraction of a handful of donors. The share of CD8+ T cells held by dominant NKG2C+ clonotypes was roughly 1.0-8% in several donors.

Turning to this clonotype: Its antigen is not identified.

5'RACE template switching with UMIs generated TCR beta cDNA. For each CDR3 protein, TCRdb gives one entry from its re-call of the 5' RACE reads, without DNA. Its table lists roughly 150,000 distinct CDR3 sequences. The CDR3 contains 14 residues. Germline V gene data show CDR1 as SGHTA and CDR2 as FQGTGA. The V and J genes are TRBV7-3 and TRBJ2-2; the TRBD1 assignment by TCRdb is unverifiable without DNA. The receptor was isolated from a man aged 18 to 69 in good health. The source material was blood T cells: a sorted CD56 or NKG2C T cell subset, CD4+ or CD8+ T cells, or bulk PBMC T cells (not recorded which). The CDR3 loop is CASSSPLMTGELFF.